Each of the 20 T cell receptor beta chains below was sequenced from the same sample in a study of T-cell reconstitution after alpha-beta-depleted transplantation in children. Unique molecular identifiers were incorporated into the prepared TCRbeta library. TCRdb fed the PCR reads into MiXCR, producing one record per CDR3 protein. The sample lists 490,000 or so distinct CDR3 sequences, around 13% seen once, with less than 6.5% in the top ten. The specimen comprised PBMCs from the stem cell graft donor, sampled from the stem cell graft. These receptors all stem from a human donor who donated a stem cell graft to a child with combined immunodeficiency.

The V and J genes are TRBV20-1 and TRBJ2-1, with D perhaps matching TRBD1 (6 bases). Germline V lookup: CDR1 DFQATT, CDR2 SNEGSKA (reference sequence). The CDR3 loop spans 13 amino acids. The V gene lost 5 bases and the J gene lost 3 bases, with 11 bases spanning the gap. This CDR3 reads CSAFRTDYNEQFF. CDR3 DNA sequence: TGCAGTGCTTTCAGGACAGACTACAATGAGCAGTTCTTC.

The V call is TRBV5-1, the J call TRBJ1-2; 8 positions match TRBD1. Looked up from germline, CDR1 is SGHRS and CDR2 is YFSETQ. CDR3 length equals 16 residues. V dropped 0 bases and J dropped 9; count of bases not matched to a gene: 13. Written as DNA, the CDR3 is TGCGCCAGCAGCTTGGCCAGACAGGGGCCCTCCGAGAGCTACACCTTC. Translating gives CASSLARQGPSESYTF. Looking up the rest from reference TRBV5-1 and TRBJ1-2 gives the full variable domain: KAGVTQTPRYLIKTRGQQVTLSCSPISGHRSVSWYQQTPGQGLQFLFEYFSETQRNKGNFPGRFSGRQFSNSRSEMNVSTLELGDSALYLCASSLARQGPSESYTFGSGTRLTVV.

Ten or more counts support this clonotype. The rearrangement joins TRBV20-1 to TRBJ2-1; weak D call: TRBD2 (6 bases). The germline V gene has CDR1 DFQATT and CDR2 SNEGSKA (reference sequence). Between the trimmed V and J ends, which lost 3 bases and 8 bases, there was a span of 8 bases. This CDR3 spans 11 amino acids. The CDR3 protein is CSASWGDEQFF. The DNA of the CDR3 is TGCAGTGCTAGTTGGGGGGATGAGCAGTTCTTC.

The CDR3 region is CASSTGLGTGELFF. The CDR3 nucleotides are TGTGCCAGCAGTACGGGACTAGGCACCGGGGAGCTGTTTTTT. The chain is built from TRBV6-2 or TRBV6-3 and TRBJ2-2; 8 bases agree with TRBD2. V shed 5 bases and J 4 bases; nucleotides not matched to a gene: 3. Germline CDR1 is MNHEY and CDR2 is SVGEGT. The CDR3 has 14 residues.

This clonotype was seen a handful of times. V and J are TRBV20-1 and TRBJ1-5; D possibly corresponds to TRBD1 (5 bases). From germline, CDR1 is DFQATT and CDR2 SNEGSKA (reference sequence). Trimming stripped 0 bases from V and 4 bases from J, with 22 bases between. The length of the CDR3 is 18 residues. CDR3 sequence: CSARDGAPGIYRNQPQHF. The CDR3 nucleotides read TGCAGTGCTAGAGATGGGGCCCCCGGAATATACAGGAATCAGCCCCAGCATTTT.

At least ten counts were recorded for this clonotype. V usage is TRBV18 and J usage is TRBJ1-3; weak D call: TRBD1 (5 bases). The CDR3 is made up of 15 amino acids. V was clipped by 5 bases and J by 0 bases, with 11 bases between them. Per the germline V gene, CDR1 is KGHSH and CDR2 is LQKENI. The CDR3, as DNA: TGTGCCAGCTCAAAGGGGACTGACTCTGGAAACACCATATATTTT. Its translation: CASSKGTDSGNTIYF.

This chain joins TRBV6-1 and TRBJ1-4; 9 bases are shared with TRBD1. Germline V lookup: CDR1 MNHNS, CDR2 SASEGT. The CDR3 runs 15 residues. Unmatched junction bases numbered 7, after V lost 5 bases and J lost 6 bases. CDR3: CASSPRDREDEKLFF. For the CDR3, the DNA is TGTGCCAGCAGTCCCCGGGACAGGGAGGATGAAAAACTGTTTTTT.

This clonotype came up a few times. The gene calls are TRBV6-1 and TRBJ1-2, with 7 bases identical to TRBD1. Germline V gene data show CDR1 as MNHNS and CDR2 as SASEGT. This CDR3 is 15 amino acids long. V lost 5 bases to trimming and J lost 2 bases; unmatched junction nucleotides: 8. The CDR3: CASSTGQALNYGYTF. DNA for the CDR3: TGTGCCAGCAGTACCGGACAGGCGCTCAACTATGGCTACACCTTC.

This rearrangement joins TRBV6-5 to TRBJ1-2, with TRBD1 as a possible D gene (6 bases). CDR3 size: 15 residues. Germline CDR1 and CDR2: MNHEY and SVGAGI. Trimming left V 0 bases short and J 8 bases short, with 16 bases between. The CDR3 is CASSYSRQAFGGYTF. Written as DNA, the CDR3 is TGTGCCAGCAGTTACTCGAGACAGGCGTTTGGAGGCTACACCTTC.

The J gene is TRBJ2-5, the V gene TRBV5-1; D is perhaps TRBD1 or TRBD2 (5 bases each). The V and J ends lost 0 bases and 5 bases respectively, with 11 bases between them. Germline V gives CDR1 SGHRS, CDR2 YFSETQ. The CDR3 loop spans 14 amino acids. CDR3: CASSLVWGSETQYF. CDR3 sequence (DNA): TGCGCCAGCAGCTTGGTCTGGGGGAGTGAGACCCAGTACTTC.

This clonotype was recorded at least ten times. The J gene is TRBJ2-6, the V gene TRBV12-3 or TRBV12-4; D is perhaps TRBD1 (5 bases). Deletions cut 6 bases from V and 1 base from J, with 10 bases between. The CDR3 is 15 residues long. The CDR3: CASSLTESGANVLTF. CDR3 coding DNA: TGTGCCAGCAGCCTGACAGAATCTGGGGCCAACGTCCTGACTTTC.

This clonotype was detected only a few times. Here the CDR3 reads CASRELVDPEIAGESDTQYF. CDR3 DNA: TGTGCCAGCAGAGAACTCGTCGACCCGGAGATAGCGGGAGAGAGTGATACGCAGTATTTT. The chain is built from TRBV27 and TRBJ2-3, with TRBD2 matching over 9 bases. From germline, CDR1 is MNHEY and CDR2 SMNVEV (reference sequence). Losses at the gene ends were 6 bases for V and 6 bases for J; bases not matched to a gene: 25. The CDR3 has 20 amino acids.

This clonotype was seen many times. The chain joins TRBV30 to TRBJ2-3; 8 positions agree with TRBD2. In germline, CDR1 is GTSNPN, CDR2 SVGIG (reference sequence). V was pared by 5 bases and J by 0 bases, with 4 bases of the junction left unmatched. The length of the CDR3 is 14 residues. The CDR3 region has the DNA TGTGCCTGGCGACTAGCGTCTAGCACAGATACGCAGTATTTT. Translated: CAWRLASSTDTQYF.

V is TRBV11-3 and J is TRBJ2-5; no clear D. The CDR3 consists of 15 residues. Trimming cost V 1 base and J 0 bases, with 9 bases left between them. Germline lookup yields CDR1 SGHNT and CDR2 YENEEA. This CDR3 is CASSLGVDHQETQYF. CDR3 DNA: TGTGCCAGCAGCTTAGGGGTGGACCACCAAGAGACCCAGTACTTC.

This clonotype was counted at least ten times. This chain joins TRBV6-6 and TRBJ2-7, with no clear D. The CDR3 sequence is 13 residues long. V lost 5 bases and J 3 bases, leaving 11 bases between the germline ends. Germline CDR1 MNHNY, CDR2 SVGAGI (reference sequence). CDR3 DNA: TGTGCCAGCAGTCCGGGCCCCCTCTACGAGCAGTACTTC. Amino acid sequence: CASSPGPLYEQYF.

This chain joins TRBV2 and TRBJ2-1, with 8 bases aligning to TRBD2. This CDR3 spans 13 amino acids. The V segment lost 6 bases and the J segment 7 bases; nucleotides outside the gene matches: 5. Per the germline V gene, CDR1 is SNHLY and CDR2 is FYNNEI. This CDR3 is CASRTGGRNEQFF. CDR3 in DNA: TGTGCCAGCAGGACGGGGGGGCGGAATGAGCAGTTCTTC. Looking up the rest from reference TRBV2 and TRBJ2-1 gives the full variable domain: EPEVTQTPSHQVTQMGQEVILRCVPISNHLYFYWYRQILGQKVEFLVSFYNNEISEKSEIFDDQFSVERPDGSNFTLKIRSTKLEDSAMYFCASRTGGRNEQFFGPGTRLTVL.

This clonotype showed up many times. This chain connects TRBV12-3 or TRBV12-4 to TRBJ2-4; D uncertain. Trimming cost V 2 bases and J 1 base, with 6 bases left between them. CDR3 length: 14 amino acids. This CDR3 is CASSLSQAKNIQYF. The CDR3 nucleotides are TGTGCCAGCAGTTTAAGCCAGGCCAAAAACATTCAGTACTTC.

Ten or more counts support this clonotype. V gene TRBV6-2 or TRBV6-3 combines with J gene TRBJ2-7; 7 bases are shared with TRBD1. In germline, CDR1 is MNHEY, CDR2 SVGEGT. The V gene end was trimmed by 0 bases and the J gene end by 5 bases; junction bases not matched to a gene: 7. The CDR3 runs 15 residues. The CDR3 reads CASSYSLRGPDEQYF. Written as DNA, the CDR3 is TGTGCCAGCAGTTACTCCCTGAGGGGGCCGGACGAGCAGTACTTC.

The chain uses TRBV7-2 and TRBJ2-3; TRBD2 aligns across 12 bases. J was trimmed by 4 bases and V by 5 bases; bases with no gene match: 4. Germline CDR1 SGHTA, CDR2 FQGNSA. CDR3 length equals 15 residues. This chain's CDR3 is CASSPTSGGSDTQYF. CDR3 nucleotide sequence: TGTGCCAGCAGCCCTACTAGCGGGGGGTCAGATACGCAGTATTTT.

In its sample, this clonotype was seen many times. The J gene is TRBJ2-1, the V gene TRBV12-3 or TRBV12-4; D gene unclear. V was trimmed by 2 bases and J by 8 bases, leaving 7 bases between them. CDR3 length: 12 residues. CDR3 nucleotide sequence: TGTGCCAGCAGTTTACTAGTTCATGAGCAGTTCTTC. Translated, it gives CASSLLVHEQFF.